These 24 T cell receptor beta chains were all obtained from the same sample, sequenced in a study of technical replicates of blood from a few donors. The protocol was immunoSEQ multiplex PCR, while the TCRdb copy is restricted to in-frame clones and leaves out a portion. The table lists more than 90,000 clones, 95% of them singletons, with over 0.25% in the top ten. Source material: T cells isolated from PBMCs. The receptors here all came from a human donor in good health.

The V and J genes are TRBV7-9 and TRBJ2-7; maybe TRBD1 (6 bases). Trimming cost V 3 bases and J 0 bases, with 9 bases left between them. The germline V gene encodes CDR1 SEHNR and CDR2 FQNEAQ (reference sequence). This CDR3 spans 14 amino acids. The CDR3 nucleotides read TGTGCCAGCAGCTTGGTAGGGGGCTCCTACGAGCAGTACTTC. Protein product: CASSLVGGSYEQYF.

The chain carries TRBV7-9 and TRBJ1-1; 7 bases align to TRBD1. CDR3 length: 14 residues. V lost 3 bases to trimming and J lost 2 bases; unmatched junction nucleotides: 3. Germline V gene lookup returns CDR1 SEHNR and CDR2 FQNEAQ (reference sequence). The CDR3 protein is CASSFRTGNTEAFF. DNA for the CDR3: TGTGCCAGCAGCTTTCGGACAGGTAACACTGAAGCTTTCTTT.

In this sample, this clone turned up once. The chain employs TRBV25-1 and TRBJ2-1, with D perhaps matching TRBD1 (6 bases). The V and J ends lost 5 bases and 0 bases respectively, with 14 bases between them. The CDR3 contains 16 residues. Germline values: CDR1 MGHDK, CDR2 SYGVNS. The CDR3 region has the DNA TGTGCCAGCAGTAACCGAGGGGGATCCTCCTACAATGAGCAGTTCTTC. Translating gives CASSNRGGSSYNEQFF.

The genes are TRBV29-1 and TRBJ2-1; the match to TRBD2 covers 11 bases. Looked up from germline, CDR1 is SQVTM and CDR2 is ANQGSEA. The V and J ends lost 6 bases and 11 bases, in that order; junction bases with no gene match: 9. CDR3 size: 13 residues. CDR3 DNA: TGCAGCGTCGGGACTAGCGGAGGCATGCAGCAGTTCTTC. Its translation is CSVGTSGGMQQFF.

V is TRBV29-1 and J is TRBJ1-4; D is uncertain. CDR3 size: 14 residues. Trimming stripped 7 bases from V and 0 bases from J, with 12 bases between. Germline V gives CDR1 SQVTM, CDR2 ANQGSEA. CDR3 sequence: CSARTQATNEKLFF. The CDR3 coding sequence is TGCAGCGCAAGAACTCAAGCAACTAATGAAAAACTGTTTTTT.

The chain employs TRBV9 and TRBJ1-3; 7 nucleotides line up with TRBD1. Looked up from germline, CDR1 is SGDLS and CDR2 is YYNGEE. The CDR3 has 15 amino acids. After removal of 5 bases from V and 0 bases from J, the junction contained 5 bases not matched to a gene. CDR3 bases: TGTGCCAGCAGACCGGGGACAGACTCTGGAAACACCATATATTTT. It specifies CASRPGTDSGNTIYF.

V and J are TRBV19 and TRBJ2-5, with a possible D match to TRBD2 (6 bases). The CDR3 loop spans 13 amino acids. Per the germline V gene, CDR1 is LNHDA and CDR2 is SQIVND (reference sequence). With 5 bases removed from V and 2 bases from J, the gap between germline ends came to 9 bases. The CDR3 nucleotides read TGTGCCAGTAGTGTAGCGGAGCAAGAGACCCAGTACTTC. As protein: CASSVAEQETQYF.

Comments on this clone: One junction end does not reproduce the germline sequence, and a read error may be involved. This chain connects TRBV7-7 to TRBJ2-5; 10 bases line up with TRBD2. The CDR3 contains 15 residues. Germline-derived CDR1 and CDR2 are SSHAT and FNYEAQ (reference sequence). For the CDR3, the DNA is TGTGCTAGCACCCCATTCCTGACTAGCGGGGAGACCCAGTACTTC. Translation: CASTPFLTSGETQYF.

As regards this clone: The junction differs from germline at one of its ends, possibly a read error. This sequence joins TRBV6-1 and TRBJ1-2, with a possible D match to TRBD1 (5 bases). Germline V gene sequence: CDR1 MNHNS, CDR2 SASEGT. This CDR3 has 15 residues. As DNA, the CDR3 is TGTGCCAGCAGAGCGCGGGGAGGGGTTAACGATGGCTACACCTTC. Residues: CASRARGGVNDGYTF.

Turning to this clone: At one end the junction does not follow the germline gene, possibly because of a read error. The chain uses TRBV2 and TRBJ2-2; 10 bases match TRBD2. The CDR3 has 16 residues. Germline V gene data show CDR1 as SNHLY and CDR2 as FYNNEI. CDR3 residues: CASSEAGLAKTGELFF. In DNA form, the CDR3 reads TGTGCCAGCAGTGAAGCGGGACTAGCGAAAACCGGGGAGCTGTTTTTT.

This chain links TRBV5-6 with TRBJ1-3; a weak D match, TRBD1 (5 bases). The CDR3 loop spans 15 amino acids. CDR1 and CDR2 (germline): SGHDT, YYEEEE. Trimming cost V 4 bases and J 0 bases, with 11 bases left between them. This CDR3 is CASSPGRGSGNTIYF. Here the CDR3 DNA reads TGTGCCAGCAGCCCCGGAAGGGGCTCTGGAAACACCATATATTTT.

The chain carries TRBV27 and TRBJ1-5; tentative D call: TRBD1 (6 bases). V lost 0 bases, J lost 4 bases, and 10 bases lay in between. The CDR3 loop spans 15 amino acids. Germline CDR1 reads MNHEY; CDR2 reads SMNVEV (reference sequence). The CDR3 protein is CASSLSSRGNQPQHF. In DNA form, the CDR3 reads TGTGCCAGCAGTTTATCGAGCAGGGGTAATCAGCCCCAGCATTTT.

The chain is built from TRBV9 and TRBJ1-1, with 10 bases fitting TRBD1. J lost 8 bases, V lost 5 bases, and 15 bases had no gene match. This CDR3 has 16 residues. CDR1 SGDLS and CDR2 YYNGEE come from the germline V gene. The CDR3 loop reads CASSERQGALAAEAFF. Here the CDR3 DNA reads TGTGCCAGCAGTGAACGACAGGGGGCGCTGGCAGCAGAAGCTTTCTTT.

This chain uses TRBV19 with TRBJ2-3; D gene uncertain. Trimming took 5 bases from V and 5 from J, leaving 5 bases between them. Germline V gene data show CDR1 as LNHDA and CDR2 as SQIVND (reference sequence). CDR3 length: 11 amino acids. CDR3 residues: CASSSGDTQYF. The CDR3 DNA reads as TGTGCCAGTAGTTCGGGAGATACGCAGTATTTT. The whole variable domain, filled in from reference TRBV19 and TRBJ2-3, reads DGGITQSPKYLFRKEGQNVTLSCEQNLNHDAMYWYRQDPGQGLRLIYYSQIVNDFQKGDIAEGYSVSREKKESFPLTVTSAQKNPTAFYLCASSSGDTQYFGPGTRLTVL.

This chain links TRBV5-1 with TRBJ2-7; 9 bases are shared with TRBD1. V lost 0 bases, J lost 6 bases, and 1 base stayed unmatched. The length of the CDR3 is 13 residues. CDR1 is SGHRS and CDR2 is YFSETQ in the germline V gene. The CDR3 bases are TGCGCCAGCAGCTTGGTGACAGGGGGCGAGCAGTACTTC. Its translation is CASSLVTGGEQYF.

CDR3 region: CASSPTSGGAYEQYF. The CDR3 nucleotides are TGTGCCAGCTCACCAACTAGCGGGGGGGCCTACGAGCAGTACTTC. The chain has TRBV18 and TRBJ2-7; 13 nucleotides agree with TRBD2. V dropped 2 bases and J dropped 2; count of bases not matched to a gene: 0. Per germline, CDR1 KGHSH and CDR2 LQKENI. This CDR3 has 15 amino acids.

This clone was found once. The V call is TRBV5-6, the J call TRBJ2-1; D unresolved. The CDR3 is 13 residues long. V gave up 0 bases and J gave up 6 bases, with 7 bases separating them. The V gene's germline CDR1 is SGHDT and CDR2 YYEEEE. The CDR3 loop is CASSLAKLNEQFF. The CDR3 bases are TGTGCCAGCAGCTTGGCCAAACTCAATGAGCAGTTCTTC.

The V call is TRBV5-4, the J call TRBJ1-2; 8 nucleotides match TRBD1. The germline CDR1 and CDR2 sequences are SGHNT and YYREEE (reference sequence). After removal of 4 bases from V and 3 bases from J, the junction contained 5 bases not matched to a gene. There are 14 residues in the CDR3. DNA for the CDR3: TGTGCCAGCAGCCCACAGGGGGTACACTATGGCTACACCTTC. It translates to CASSPQGVHYGYTF.

The V gene is TRBV4-1, the J gene TRBJ2-7; 8 positions match TRBD2. Looked up from germline, CDR1 is MGHRA and CDR2 is YSYEKL. The J segment lost 3 bases and the V segment lost 1 base, leaving 8 bases of the junction unmatched. This CDR3 contains 16 residues. CDR3 in amino acids: CASSQGPLAAHYEQYF. In DNA form, the CDR3 reads TGCGCCAGCAGCCAAGGTCCACTAGCGGCTCACTACGAGCAGTACTTC.

This clone came up once. The chain carries TRBV5-4 and TRBJ2-3; 8 nucleotides line up with TRBD2. Germline loops: CDR1 SGHNT, CDR2 YYREEE (reference sequence). V lost 5 bases, J lost 0 bases, and 8 bases stayed unmatched. There are 16 residues in the CDR3. CDR3 in amino acids: CASSRAGGSSTDTQYF. CDR3 DNA sequence: TGTGCCAGCAGTAGGGCGGGGGGATCGAGCACAGATACGCAGTATTTT.

The chain combines TRBV9 with TRBJ1-2, with TRBD1 identical over 9 bases. Trimming cost V 3 bases and J 4 bases; bases outside gene matches: 4. This CDR3 has 14 amino acids. The germline V gene encodes CDR1 SGDLS and CDR2 YYNGEE. CDR3 sequence reads: CASSAGQGSYGYTF. The CDR3 region has the DNA TGTGCCAGCAGCGCCGGACAGGGGTCCTATGGCTACACCTTC.

This chain links TRBV7-2 with TRBJ1-1; perhaps TRBD1 as D (5 bases). Between the trimmed V and J ends, which lost 5 bases and 6 bases, there was a span of 16 bases. The CDR3 loop spans 14 amino acids. Germline CDR1 is SGHTA and CDR2 is FQGNSA. CDR3 sequence reads: CASSAQGLGPEAFF. CDR3 bases: TGTGCCAGCAGCGCCCAGGGTCTAGGTCCTGAAGCTTTCTTT.

This sequence joins TRBV9 and TRBJ2-7, with D unclear. This CDR3 has 13 amino acids. The V end lost 0 bases, the J end lost 3 bases, and 7 bases lay between the germline ends. In germline, CDR1 is SGDLS, CDR2 YYNGEE. Here the CDR3 DNA reads TGTGCCAGCAGCGTAGGAGGTATCTACGAGCAGTACTTC. Protein: CASSVGGIYEQYF. Looking up the rest from reference TRBV9 and TRBJ2-7 gives the full variable domain: DSGVTQTPKHLITATGQRVTLRCSPRSGDLSVYWYQQSLDQGLQFLIQYYNGEERAKGNILERFSAQQFPDLHSELNLSSLELGDSALYFCASSVGGIYEQYFGPGTRLTVT.

V gene TRBV11-2 combines with J gene TRBJ1-5; D is undetermined. The CDR3 has 13 amino acids. V was cut by 4 bases and J by 3 bases, with 7 bases left in between. Germline CDR1 SGHAT, CDR2 FQNNGV. The CDR3 loop reads CASSSTSNQPQHF. CDR3 nucleotide sequence: TGTGCCAGCAGCTCGACATCCAATCAGCCCCAGCATTTT.